This T cell receptor beta chain emerged from a study of blood T cell repertoires in COVID-19. Original methodology: Amplification with reference gene primers provided the estimates of nucleated cell counts. Here immunoSEQ multiplex PCR was the method, and the copy in TCRdb shows in-frame clones only, minus some. D and trimming come from the DNA, and the V and J calls and clone size come from that table. The table records about 140,000 clones, roughly four fifths of them present only once. Germline V gene lookup returns CDR1 LGHNA and CDR2 YSLEER. V lost 0 bases and J lost 7, with 16 bases in between. CDR3 length equals 15 residues.

The sequenced material came from PBMCs or T cells enriched from blood (not recorded which). The TCR comes from a woman younger than 30 who had been exposed to COVID-19. The chain uses TRBV4-3 and TRBJ2-7, with D tentatively TRBD2 (5 bases). This chain's CDR3 is CASSQEIGSWREQYF. CDR3 in DNA: TGCGCCAGCAGCCAAGAGATCGGCAGTTGGAGGGAGCAGTACTTC.